This paragraph reports one TCR beta chain. Its antigen is as yet unknown. The CDR3 runs 13 residues. V was shortened by 8 bases and J by 4 bases, with 14 bases between the two germline ends. CDR1 is ENHRY, CDR2 SYGVKD, per germline. The data were taken from a study of vaccination and CD4 T cells after COVID-19. Study context: Post-vaccine sampling followed dose two by a median approximately 70 days (range 14 to 241). Overlapping spike peptides served as the stimulus for the cells. These peptides came from SARS-CoV-2 and from the common cold coronaviruses HCoV-NL63, HCoV-OC43 and HCoV-229E.

The Oncomine TCR Beta short-read assay generated sequence data from the DNA of cultured CD4+ T cells. Cultured CD4+ T cells were the source of extracted genomic DNA. TCRdb redid the calling of the PCR reads with MiXCR, one entry per CDR3 protein. This sample has about 17,000 distinct CDR3 sequences, with around 50% found just once. Regarding time point: late sampling 161 to 241 days after vaccination in a few convalescent patients. Treatment defined: approximately 9-day PBMC culture with coronavirus spike peptide pools or control peptides (ViraFEST assay). It was on days 3 and 7 that half the medium was replaced with fresh IL-2 medium.

The sequenced sample was CD4+ T cells from blood, cultured in vitro, obtained about 7 months after SARS-CoV-2 vaccination. V usage is TRBV10-3 and J usage is TRBJ1-1; perhaps TRBD1 as D (6 bases). The TCR was taken from a human donor who had recovered from COVID-19. The CDR3 nucleotides are TGTGCCATCGGGGCAGGGGATGGCACTGAAGCTTTCTTT. It yields the protein CAIGAGDGTEAFF.